The 17 T cell receptor beta chains listed next were all sequenced from one sample in a study of CD8 T cells in ankylosing spondylitis. Whole-study findings and limits: What appeared characteristic of ankylosing spondylitis blood was a TCR beta motif of under 10 highly homologous variants.

TCRdb recomputed calls from the 5' RACE reads with MiXCR, one row per CDR3 protein. The sample contains more than 400,000 distinct CDR3 sequences, 5.3% of which appear only once. What these receptors recognize is not known. The sequencing input was blood, either unsorted or a sorted T cell fraction (not recorded which). These receptor sequences come from a male donor with ankylosing spondylitis.

CDR3 sequence reads: CASSSYRGHGEQYF. The CDR3 nucleotides read TGTGCCAGCAGTTCTTACAGGGGGCACGGCGAGCAGTACTTC. The V call is TRBV2, the J call TRBJ2-7; 9 bases fit TRBD1. Trimming at V came to 5 bases and at J to 6 bases, leaving 8 bases not matched to a gene. The CDR3 covers 14 residues. Germline CDR1 and CDR2: SNHLY and FYNNEI.

This clonotype has more than one count but fewer than ten. The chain employs TRBV11-2 and TRBJ1-1; D may be TRBD1 (5 bases). CDR1 is SGHAT and CDR2 is FQNNGV in the germline V gene. This CDR3 is built from 15 residues. Trimming shortened V by 5 bases and J by 4 bases, and 17 bases separated the two germline ends. The CDR3 nucleotides read TGTGCCAGCAGCAAAGGGGTGTATAGATTCACTGAAGCTTTCTTT. This translates into CASSKGVYRFTEAFF.

Ten or more counts support this clonotype. The chain joins TRBV7-2 to TRBJ2-2; D not certain. The V end was cut by 5 bases, the J end by 0 bases, with 7 bases between. From germline, CDR1 is SGHTA and CDR2 FQGNSA. The CDR3 contains 14 residues. The CDR3 sequence is CASSHGPNTGELFF. For the CDR3, the DNA is TGTGCCAGCAGCCACGGCCCGAACACCGGGGAGCTGTTTTTT.

This clonotype has a count of ten or more. The chain uses TRBV20-1 and TRBJ2-5; 7 bases line up with TRBD1. Germline-derived CDR1 and CDR2 are DFQATT and SNEGSKA (reference sequence). The CDR3 consists of 13 residues. Trimming removed 2 bases from V and 6 bases from J; junction bases left unmatched: 6. The CDR3 DNA follows: TGCAGTGCTAGAAGGACAGGAGGACAGACCCAGTACTTC. Its translation is CSARRTGGQTQYF.

This clonotype was found many times. The genes are TRBV7-9 and TRBJ1-1; D unclear. This CDR3 is 15 amino acids long. V lost 5 bases to trimming and J lost 1 base, with 14 bases between them. CDR1 and CDR2 from the germline V gene are SEHNR and FQNEAQ (reference sequence). CDR3 nucleotides: TGTGCCAGCAGCCCGTTTTATGGTGGGAACACTGAAGCTTTCTTT. Translating it yields CASSPFYGGNTEAFF.

This clonotype was observed many times. The genes are TRBV12-3 or TRBV12-4 and TRBJ2-3; 11 bases map to TRBD1. V dropped 6 bases and J dropped 4; count of bases not matched to a gene: 3. This CDR3 spans 14 amino acids. The CDR3 is CASSQDRGPDTQYF. The CDR3, as DNA: TGTGCCAGCAGCCAGGACAGGGGGCCAGATACGCAGTATTTT.

This clonotype has ten or more counts. This chain uses TRBV5-1 with TRBJ1-1; D unresolved. This CDR3 contains 13 residues. Germline CDR1 reads SGHRS; CDR2 reads YFSETQ. Trimming removed 4 bases at V and 1 base at J, with 8 bases between. The CDR3 bases are TGCGCCAGCAGCCCCGGGGAGAACACTGAAGCTTTCTTT. This codes for CASSPGENTEAFF.

This clonotype was detected a few times. The CDR3 protein is CASFSHRGAGDTQYF. CDR3 nucleotides: TGTGCCAGCTTCAGCCACAGGGGAGCGGGAGATACGCAGTATTTT. The chain joins TRBV5-5 to TRBJ2-3; D might be TRBD1 (7 bases). The V end lost 7 bases, the J end lost 5 bases, and 20 bases lay between the germline ends. Looked up from germline, CDR1 is SGHKS and CDR2 is YYEKEE (reference sequence). This CDR3 contains 15 residues.

This clonotype was observed many times. The chain is built from TRBV5-1 and TRBJ1-1; possible D gene TRBD1, 5 bases. CDR1 and CDR2 from the germline V gene are SGHRS and YFSETQ. CDR3 length equals 11 residues. V was pared by 8 bases and J by 4 bases, with 9 bases between. The CDR3 protein is CASGGGTEAFF. The CDR3 region has the DNA TGCGCCAGTGGGGGGGGCACTGAAGCTTTCTTT.

This clonotype was observed many times. The V call is TRBV6-1, the J call TRBJ2-5, with 7 bases aligning to TRBD1. From germline, CDR1 is MNHNS and CDR2 SASEGT. With V trimmed by 2 bases and J by 1 base, 7 bases remained unmatched. The CDR3 has 16 amino acids. The CDR3 DNA reads as TGTGCCAGCAGTGAATGGTGGGGACAGAGCCAAGAGACCCAGTACTTC. Translating gives CASSEWWGQSQETQYF.

This clonotype was observed at least ten times. The chain couples TRBV10-3 to TRBJ1-1; D unresolved. CDR1 is ENHRY and CDR2 is SYGVKD in the germline V gene. V was clipped by 3 bases and J by 1 base, with 9 bases between them. This CDR3 comprises 14 residues. CDR3 nucleotides: TGTGCCATCAGTGATGGGCATAGGAACACTGAAGCTTTCTTT. As protein: CAISDGHRNTEAFF.

In this sample, this clonotype turned up a few times. The chain carries TRBV28 and TRBJ2-5; TRBD2 might be the D (5 bases). V was cut by 2 bases and J by 2 bases, with 18 bases left in between. The CDR3 consists of 17 residues. The germline gives CDR1 MDHEN, CDR2 SYDVKM. The CDR3 bases are TGTGCCAGCAGTTTACTTCCGAACGGGCGGGTGCAAGAGACCCAGTACTTC. Protein sequence: CASSLLPNGRVQETQYF.

This clonotype was counted at least ten times. J is TRBJ1-4 and V is TRBV5-1; D might be TRBD1 (6 bases). V shed 1 base and J shed 12 bases, with 13 bases lying between them. The CDR3 loop spans 13 amino acids. Germline loops: CDR1 SGHRS, CDR2 YFSETQ. The CDR3 DNA reads TGCGCCAGCAGCTTGTCTGGGGGGCGCGAACTGTTTTTT. Translating gives CASSLSGGRELFF.

This clonotype showed up many times. At one end, the junction sequence differs from germline, possibly due to a read error. The CDR3 sequence: CASSLAGGADTQYF. Written as DNA, the CDR3 is TGTGCCAGCAGTCTAGCGGGAGGGGCAGATACGCAGTATTTT. The J gene is TRBJ2-3, the V gene TRBV12-3 or TRBV12-4, with 12 bases matching TRBD2. The CDR3 contains 14 residues.

In its sample, this clonotype was seen many times. The V call is TRBV12-3 or TRBV12-4, the J call TRBJ2-7, with 10 positions matching TRBD1. Trimming took 0 bases from V and 5 from J; bases not matched to a gene: 10. The CDR3 has 17 amino acids. CDR3 nucleotides: TGTGCCAGCAGTTTAGCGCAACCGGGACAGGGGTTCGACGAGCAGTACTTC. Protein sequence: CASSLAQPGQGFDEQYF.

This clonotype was counted at least ten times. This chain connects TRBV5-1 to TRBJ1-3, with D perhaps TRBD1 (5 bases). The CDR3 loop spans 14 amino acids. CDR1 is SGHRS and CDR2 is YFSETQ in the germline V gene. Trimming took 6 bases from V and 4 from J, leaving 14 bases between them. The CDR3 nucleotides read TGCGCCAGCACAGACGGGACTGCCGGAAACACCATATATTTT. Translating gives CASTDGTAGNTIYF.

This clonotype has ten or more counts. V usage is TRBV28 and J usage is TRBJ2-5, with 8 positions matching TRBD1. This CDR3 is built from 14 residues. Germline trimming cut 7 bases from V and 5 bases from J; bases unmatched to any gene: 9. The germline V gene encodes CDR1 MDHEN and CDR2 SYDVKM. The CDR3 sequence: CASMAGGDFETQYF. The CDR3 nucleotides read TGTGCCAGCATGGCAGGGGGCGATTTCGAGACCCAGTACTTC.